This TCR beta chain comes out of a study of OX40 agonist ivuxolimab in advanced cancers. Study in general: Antecedent anti-PD-1, anti-PD-L1 or anti-CTLA-4 therapy was permissible, with 40% having received some.

The V and J ends lost 5 bases and 8 bases, in that order; junction bases with no gene match: 11. Germline assignment: CDR1 LGHNA and CDR2 YNFKEQ. This CDR3 region has 15 residues. With regard to this clone: The antigen remains undetermined.

Only in-frame clones appear in the TCRdb table, and some are missing; sequencing was by immunoSEQ multiplex PCR. The table includes almost 70,000 clones, 70% to 90% detected once. General study points: Expanded peripheral T-cell antigen specificity went undetermined. CD4+ T cells averaged fewer expanded clones than CD8+ T cells.

The J gene is TRBJ1-4, the V gene TRBV4-2, with 7 bases lining up with TRBD1. This TCR came from an adult with an advanced solid tumor such as melanoma, head and neck, liver or kidney cancer. The sequencing used CD4+ or CD8+ T cells sorted from blood, collected in a trial of the OX40 agonist ivuxolimab. Here the CDR3 reads CASSERGQRGEKLFF. CDR3 DNA sequence: TGTGCCAGCAGCGAGAGGGGACAGCGCGGGGAAAAACTGTTTTTT.